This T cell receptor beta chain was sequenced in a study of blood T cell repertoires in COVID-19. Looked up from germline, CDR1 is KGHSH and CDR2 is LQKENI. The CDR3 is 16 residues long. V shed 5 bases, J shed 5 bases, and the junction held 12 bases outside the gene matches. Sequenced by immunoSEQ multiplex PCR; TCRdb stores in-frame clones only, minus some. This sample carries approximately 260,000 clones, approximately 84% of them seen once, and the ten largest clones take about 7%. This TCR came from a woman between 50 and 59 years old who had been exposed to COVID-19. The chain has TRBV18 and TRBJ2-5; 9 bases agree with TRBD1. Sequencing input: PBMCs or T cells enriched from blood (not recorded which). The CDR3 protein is CASSLGSGTGTETQYF. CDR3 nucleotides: TGTGCCAGCTCATTGGGGTCCGGGACAGGGACCGAGACCCAGTACTTC.